This T cell receptor beta chain was sequenced during a study of cytomegalovirus exposure and HLA in healthy donors listed by TCRdb under 2017. Context from the whole study: An earlier analysis of a few hundred of the donors reported approximately 280 Gb of sequence data and around 120 million unique TCR beta sequences obtained from around 180 million T cells. The study aimed to test whether signatures of past pathogen exposure could be identified by cataloging public T cell receptors. On average, about 240,000 unique TCR beta nucleotide sequences were sequenced per donor among 398 genotyped donors of the cohort, with around 19% of those sequences being non-productive. The T cell repertoires of some 670 subjects were profiled by immunosequencing and related to cytomegalovirus serostatus. Roughly five DR-DQ haplotypes were treated as single units for association and clustering because of strong linkage in the cohort. An earlier analysis of 587 of the donors used high-throughput TCR beta sequencing to judge whether each TCR beta V gene segment behaved as functional or pseudogenic. About 300 gigabases of sequencing data and 70 million to 85 million unique TCR sequences were included in an early release covering roughly 700 HLA-typed donors. Besides the first cohort of approximately 670 subjects, a separate validation cohort made up of around 120 different subjects was used. HLA typing covered class I and class II loci at four-digit resolution. Of the roughly 390 genotyped donors, roughly 80% fell in the genetic ancestry cluster associated with self-reported Caucasian donors. Rather than drawing on any new phenotypic data, the later analysis identified candidate immune exposures from TCR beta sequences and the way those sequences occurred across donors. Typing coverage differed by locus: A, B, C, DRB1 and DQB1 were typed in about 620-630 donors, DQA1 in 522, DPA1 in approximately 600, and DPB1 in 472. A later genetic analysis took genome-wide SNP genotypes for about three fifths of the 666 donors and used that subset as a discovery cohort. To predict cytomegalovirus infection status, the study brought together high-throughput TCR immunosequencing, statistical association of individual TCRs with disease status, and machine learning. A later analysis re-examined previously published TCR beta repertoires from 500 to 700 donors and added high-resolution HLA genotyping to investigate patterns of TCR occurrence. Donor age, sex, ethnicity and CMV serostatus were collected together with the repertoire data. Every discovery cohort repertoire had been produced on one sequencing platform.

Study-wide conclusions, independent of this receptor: Because counts were too low, fewer than 20 rarely observed V segments, including chromosome 9 orphons, were excluded from the earlier analysis of under 650 of the donors. A cluster of highly shared sequence variants was judged likely to be a technical artifact of the sequencing pipeline. The study gave a list of over 150 TCR beta chains associated with cytomegalovirus. Strong co-occurrence of HLA alleles, especially DR and DQ, made assigning TCR associations to individual alleles difficult. A few of the identified cytomegalovirus-associated TCR beta chains were confirmed in vitro to be specific for cytomegalovirus antigens. Only TCR beta chains were sequenced in this cohort, and the absence of alpha or paired-chain data limited detectable features. In a later analysis, most CMV-associated TCR beta chains were found to appear HLA-restricted, with HLA associations seemingly driven largely by CMV exposure. Most TCR sequences were observed very rarely across donors, whereas some public TCRs were present in many individuals. Several of the top co-occurrence clusters appeared to be linked to parvovirus B19, influenza, CMV and Epstein-Barr virus, according to a later analysis. Because HLA typing was unavailable for some donors at each locus, only the typed subset was used in association tests. Roughly uniform sequencing depth across donors was assumed in presence/absence analyses, although this assumption may not hold. An earlier analysis of approximately 570 of the donors showed that most TCR beta V segments appeared in productive rearrangements either about 87% or about 30% of the time, which broadly matched IMGT annotations. Linkage disequilibrium might explain the correlated functional status among segregating V segments, but an unknown experimental factor could not be ruled out. According to the authors, the approach could potentially be generalized to other disease states and immunological phenotypes. A further reported finding was that TCR beta sequences accurately predicted the HLA-A and HLA-B alleles for most subjects in the first cohort. In both the original and validation cohorts, the classifier was reported to diagnose cytomegalovirus status with high specificity and sensitivity. For the cohort, immune exposure information was limited to CMV serostatus. In a later analysis, the rate of TCR association differed among HLA loci, with DRB1 alleles having the most associated TCRs and HLA-C alleles having the fewest. Some IMGT-functional V segments, including TRBV6-2 and TRBV6-3, could not be distinguished by the 87-base-pair reads and were therefore excluded. According to a later genetic analysis, donors in an Asian-associated ancestry cluster had fewer N-insertions in productive TCRs than the approximately 700-donor mean. In a later analysis, HLA-associated TCR beta chains showed more clonal expansion and lower generation probabilities than non-associated chains that were equally common. Specific HLA alleles were associated with 15,000 to 20,000 TCR beta sequences at a false discovery rate of 0.05 in a later analysis. V-gene and J-gene trimming of TCR beta chains was associated with a missense DCLRE1C variant in a later genetic analysis, and the association was replicated in an independent cohort.

The library came from the immunoSEQ multiplex PCR assay. For the multiplex PCR, a mixture combining 60 forward primers for TCR Vbeta segments and 13 reverse primers for TCR Jbeta segments was used. A multiplex PCR assay on genomic DNA amplified the CDR3 region of rearranged TCR beta genes. The Illumina HiSeq System was used to sequence the amplified TCR beta libraries as 87-base-pair reads. The paper's processing steps were these. In a later analysis, tens of millions of unique TCR beta chains were counted across the roughly 610 repertoires, and roughly 10 million of these chains were shared by at least two donors. Raw reads were error-corrected and collapsed into unique sequences with a nearest-neighbor algorithm that merged closely related sequences to remove PCR and sequencing errors. Alignment of CDR3 sequences to IMGT reference sequences was used to assign V, D and J gene segments. For a sequence to be retained, a match of at least six nucleotides was required to both a V gene segment and a J gene segment. A rearrangement counted as productive if the CDR3 had no stop codons and remained in frame with V and J, and every other rearrangement counted as non-productive. Following IMGT convention, CDR3 was defined as the stretch from the second conserved V-encoded cysteine up to the conserved J-encoded phenylalanine. Sequences without an unambiguous match to a single V gene segment were excluded from the earlier analysis of several hundred of the donors. An earlier analysis of under 750 of the donors called V segments functional above 56.7% productive rearrangements and segregating when the between-donor standard deviation exceeded 5%. A statistical classification framework was developed to diagnose cytomegalovirus status using the catalog of TCR beta chain sequences. In a later analysis, TCR nucleotide sequences were compared against IMGT/GENE-DB human TR gene sequences so that V and J genes could be assigned. A later analysis assigned CDR3 sequences and most-parsimonious VDJ recombination scenarios with the TCRdist pipeline. In a later analysis, each TCR beta chain was defined by its CDR3 amino acid sequence together with its V-gene family, and reads lacking a unique V-gene family were excluded. In a later analysis, fewer than 650 highly shared, low-generation-probability nucleotide sequences were removed to address suspected cross-contamination and a sequencing artifact. In a later analysis, a clonal expansion index for each public chain was calculated from normalized within-repertoire ranks of inferred template counts. A later analysis computed generation probabilities with a VDJ recombination model fitted to out-of-frame rearrangements, and checked the results against IGoR. A later analysis scored TCR-TCR, TCR-HLA and TCR-CMV co-occurrence with hypergeometric tests, applying a repertoire-size bias correction to TCR pairs. False discovery rates were estimated in a later analysis by permuting HLA or CMV assignments 20 times. In a later analysis, co-occurring TCRs were grouped with DBSCAN, and TCRdist sequence similarity was added when clustering was performed within HLA-allele-positive subsets. Co-occurrence clustering excluded repertoires with fewer than 30,000 or more than 120,000 public chains, plus five with anomalous nucleotide sharing. TCRdb retrieved this table from immuneACCESS and kept in-frame rearrangements only. Not all clones are present; in checked studies, unresolved V genes account for under half, and no reason is known for the remainder. That table furnishes V, J and clone size, whereas the DNA furnished D and trimming. Here the sample has around 150,000 clones; under 75% occur a single time. The ten most abundant clones make up approximately 6.5% of the sample.

Points on this clone: Which antigen it targets is not known. No much larger clonotype is one base removed from it; base qualities were not supplied.

The cohort comprised fewer than 750 healthy bone marrow donors. All cohort members were sampled while nominally healthy, although unrecorded immune exposures were likely present. The donor tested CMV seropositive and was one of the 289 seropositive cohort members. Every donor gave a peripheral blood sample, and the peripheral blood mononuclear cells from that sample were used for TCR beta sequencing. The Qiagen DNeasy Blood Extraction Kit was used to extract genomic DNA from the blood cell samples. Reading from cysteine to phenylalanine, the CDR3 counts 15 amino acids. The DNA shown is the 45-base CDR3, in frame from base 1. V is pruned by 4 bases and J by 5 bases, leaving 6 bases of the junction without a gene match. Sequences MGHRA (CDR1) and YSYEKL (CDR2) are obtained from the germline V gene.

Sequencing used PBMCs. Recombination linked TRBV4-1 to TRBJ2-7; 12 of the junction bases match TRBD2. The clonotype comes from an older woman in good health and CMV-seropositive. At the DNA level, the sequence is TGCGCCAGCAGCCGCCAGACTAGCGGGAGTAACGAGCAGTACTTC. It specifies CASSRQTSGSNEQYF.